Listed below are T cell receptor beta chains from one sample, sequenced in a study of molecular identifiers for immune sequencing clone quantification. TCRdb reprocessed the PCR reads via MiXCR and lists one record per CDR3 protein. The data hold roughly 93,000 distinct CDR3 sequences, with around 27% observed a single time. Sequencing was done on a sample of naive CD8+ T cells from blood, with Jurkat cell RNA spiked in. These receptors came from a human donor in good health. Some libraries in this study had Jurkat cell RNA spiked in. Both conserved end residues are part of each CDR3. D genes are given only for firm matches. Clone size, where shown, is once, few, many, or a class for clones that have expanded.

d_call	v_call	clone_size	j_call	cdr3_nt	cdr3_aa
NA	TRBV21-1	few	TRBJ2-3	TGTGCCAGCAGCGATGCGGGACTAGCGGCAGATACGCAGTATTTT	CASSDAGLAADTQYF
NA	TRBV3-1	NA	TRBJ2-7	TGTGCCAGCAGCCCGGATGGGACAACGTACTACGAGCAGTACTTC	CASSPDGTTYYEQYF
TRBD1	TRBV6-2/TRBV6-3	few	TRBJ1-1	TGTGCCAGCAGTTACTCGATCGGTGCGGCAGGGGGAATCACTGAAGCTTTCTTT	CASSYSIGAAGGITEAFF
TRBD2	TRBV4-3	many	TRBJ2-3	TGCGCCAGCAGCCAAGATGTTGCTAGCGGGAGCGCAGATACGCAGTATTTT	CASSQDVASGSADTQYF
TRBD2	TRBV2	few	TRBJ2-5	TGTGCCAGCAGTTGGGGGGGAGGAGGGACCCAGTACTTC	CASSWGGGGTQYF
NA	TRBV24-1	few	TRBJ2-7	TGTGCCACCAGTGACCCTTTGTCCGGATACGAGCAGTACTTC	CATSDPLSGYEQYF
NA	TRBV4-1	few	TRBJ1-1	TGCGCCAGCAGCCAAACAGGGTCTGGGGCTTTCTTT	CASSQTGSGAFF
TRBD1	TRBV7-9	NA	TRBJ2-1	TGTGCCAGCAGCTTAGGACAGGGGGGCGACCACTCTTACAATGAGCAGTTCTTC	CASSLGQGGDHSYNEQFF
NA	TRBV29-1	many	TRBJ2-4	TGCAGCGTGGGAGAGATGGGACTTAAAAACATTCAGTACTTC	CSVGEMGLKNIQYF
TRBD1	TRBV20-1	many	TRBJ1-1	TGCAGTGGCCGGACAGGGTTTAACACTGAAGCTTTCTTT	CSGRTGFNTEAFF
NA	TRBV4-1	few	TRBJ2-7	TGCGCCCGCAGCCACCCAAGGCAAGGGTCTGCCTACGAGCAGTACTTC	CARSHPRQGSAYEQYF
NA	TRBV7-9	many	TRBJ2-5	TGTGCCAGCAGCTCAACGACAGGTGGGGTAGAGACCCAGTACTTC	CASSSTTGGVETQYF
TRBD2	TRBV9	NA	TRBJ2-5	TGTGCCAGCAGCGTAGGAGTCGGACCAGCGGGAGGGCCAGAAGAGACCCAGTACTTC	CASSVGVGPAGGPEETQYF
NA	TRBV12-3/TRBV12-4	many	TRBJ2-4	TGTGCCAGCAGTTTTTGGTCGGCAGGGGAGCTCAAAAACATTCAGTACTTC	CASSFWSAGELKNIQYF
NA	TRBV27	few	TRBJ1-3	TGTGCCAGCAGTTTAATGGCAGGGTTGGACACCATATATTTT	CASSLMAGLDTIYF
TRBD1	TRBV7-3	many	TRBJ1-4	TGTGCCAGCAGCGCAACAGGGGGCGATGAAAAACTGTTTTTT	CASSATGGDEKLFF
NA	TRBV6-5	many	TRBJ2-7	TGTGCCAGCAGTGCGTCGGGCAGACTAGGTTACAACGAGCAGTACTTC	CASSASGRLGYNEQYF
TRBD1	TRBV19	many	TRBJ1-5	TGTGCCAGTAGTTCCGGGACAGAGAATCAGCCCCAGCATTTT	CASSSGTENQPQHF
NA	TRBV30	many	TRBJ2-5	TGTGCCTGGAGTGTACGGGGTGCATTTGTTTCGAAGACCCAGTACTTC	CAWSVRGAFVSKTQYF
TRBD1	TRBV4-1	many	TRBJ2-1	TGCGCCAGCAGCCAAGGGACAGGGTATGAGCAGTTCTTC	CASSQGTGYEQFF
TRBD2	TRBV4-3	NA	TRBJ2-3	TGCGCCAGCAGCCAAGATCTTTATCCGGGAGGGTCAACGAATACGCAGTATTTT	CASSQDLYPGGSTNTQYF
TRBD1	TRBV7-2	many	TRBJ2-3	TGTGCCAGCAGACAGGGGTACCGGGACAACCATTTAGGCACAGATACGCAGTATTTT	CASRQGYRDNHLGTDTQYF
NA	TRBV20-1	NA	TRBJ2-7	TGCAGTGCTGGGTCTTGGGTCTCCCTAACCTACGAGCAGTACTTC	CSAGSWVSLTYEQYF
TRBD1	TRBV6-2/TRBV6-3	many	TRBJ1-1	TGTGCCAGCGTGGACAGGGGGAACACTGAAGCTTTCTTT	CASVDRGNTEAFF
NA	TRBV6-5	few	TRBJ2-3	TGTGCCAGCAGTTCCACTAGCACAGATACGCAGTATTTT	CASSSTSTDTQYF
NA	TRBV30	few	TRBJ1-1	TGTGCCTGGTGGCCCACTGGACACGTGTATTGGACTGAAGCTTTCTTT	CAWWPTGHVYWTEAFF
TRBD2	TRBV20-1	NA	TRBJ2-1	TGCGGTGCTAGAAGCCCAGCGGGGGAAGCCCGCTCCTACAATGAGCAGTTCTTC	CGARSPAGEARSYNEQFF
TRBD2	TRBV20-1	few	TRBJ2-1	TGCAGTGCTAGGTCTCTGGAGCGGGAGGCCTATGAGCAGTTCTTC	CSARSLEREAYEQFF
NA	TRBV5-1	NA	TRBJ1-1	TGCGCCAGCAGCTTGTCGTCGGGGGACACTGAAGCTTTCTTT	CASSLSSGDTEAFF
NA	TRBV7-9	few	TRBJ2-7	TGTGCCAGCACCGAGACCCACGAGCAGTACTTC	CASTETHEQYF
NA	TRBV7-9	NA	TRBJ2-2	TGTGCCAGCAGCTCCGGGACTTTTAACACCGGGGAGCTGTTTTTT	CASSSGTFNTGELFF
NA	TRBV27	NA	TRBJ1-4	TGTGCCAGCAGTCTCTTAGGGTACGGGGGAGCGGCTAATGAAAAACTGTTTTTT	CASSLLGYGGAANEKLFF
NA	TRBV5-4	many	TRBJ2-5	TGTGCCAGCAGCTCGAAAATCGGGACCGACGAGACCCAGTACTTC	CASSSKIGTDETQYF
TRBD2	TRBV13	many	TRBJ2-7	TGTGCCAGCAGCTTAGGGCGGGGGGCGTTCGAGCAGTACTTC	CASSLGRGAFEQYF
NA	TRBV7-9	many	TRBJ1-2	TGTGCCAGCAGCCCCCCCGGCTCCAGCGGCTATGGCTACACCTTC	CASSPPGSSGYGYTF
TRBD1	TRBV19	NA	TRBJ1-2	TGTGCCAGTAGTATTGGACAGGGGGCTGACTATGGCTACACCTTC	CASSIGQGADYGYTF
NA	TRBV4-1	many	TRBJ1-4	TGCGCCAGCAGCCAATTCAACAGGGTTGGGGAAAAACTGTTTTTT	CASSQFNRVGEKLFF
TRBD1	TRBV9	few	TRBJ2-1	TGTGCCAGCAGCGCGACAGGGAGCTCCTACAATGAGCAGTTCTTC	CASSATGSSYNEQFF
NA	TRBV7-9	NA	TRBJ2-3	TGTGCCGGCAGCTTAGTAGGCGGGAGCACAGATACGCAGTATTTT	CAGSLVGGSTDTQYF
NA	TRBV7-9	few	TRBJ2-7	TGTGCCAGCAGCTTAGATTTAGGAGTCAGCTCCTACGAGCAGTACTTC	CASSLDLGVSSYEQYF